The rows below give T cell receptor beta chains drawn from one sample of a study of Ad26.COV2.S vaccination and SARS-CoV-2 variants. Generated by immunoSEQ multiplex PCR, the TCRdb table keeps only in-frame clones and is missing some. Of 300,000 to 400,000 clones listed, roughly 90% were seen once; the top ten hold roughly 5%. The starting material was peripheral blood, obtained in a trial of Ad26.COV2.S vaccine versus placebo. The source is a person between 18 and 65 years old who received the Ad26.COV2.S COVID-19 vaccine or a placebo. Each CDR3 is given with its conserved first and last residue. The order of the fields is V gene, CDR3 length, D gene, J gene, clone size, CDR3 DNA, CDR3 protein. A D gene is named only where the DNA matches it firmly. Size is omitted from some rows. Given values are once, few, many or a class for expanded clones.

V gene: TRBV9; CDR3 length: 14; D gene: .; J gene: TRBJ2-2; clone size: .; CDR3 DNA: TGTGCCAGCAGCTTACAGATGAACACCGGGGAGCTGTTTTTT; CDR3 protein: CASSLQMNTGELFF
V gene: TRBV12-3/TRBV12-4; CDR3 length: 13; D gene: .; J gene: TRBJ1-2; clone size: .; CDR3 DNA: TGTGCCAGCAGTTTGGGCCTTTCGGGCGGCTACACCTTC; CDR3 protein: CASSLGLSGGYTF
V gene: TRBV5-4; CDR3 length: 15; D gene: .; J gene: TRBJ2-1; clone size: .; CDR3 DNA: TGTGCCAGCACCTCCGGAGGGACAGTTAACAATGAGCAGTTCTTC; CDR3 protein: CASTSGGTVNNEQFF
V gene: TRBV5-5; CDR3 length: 17; D gene: TRBD2; J gene: TRBJ2-1; clone size: .; CDR3 DNA: TGTGCCAGCAGCTCCGGACTAGCGGGGAGAACCTACAATGAGCAGTTCTTC; CDR3 protein: CASSSGLAGRTYNEQFF
V gene: TRBV12-3/TRBV12-4; CDR3 length: 10; D gene: .; J gene: TRBJ2-7; clone size: .; CDR3 DNA: TGTGCCAGCAGTCTCCACGAGCAGTACTTC; CDR3 protein: CASSLHEQYF
V gene: TRBV27; CDR3 length: 15; D gene: .; J gene: TRBJ1-5; clone size: .; CDR3 DNA: TGTGCCAGCAGCGGGGGCGTTTATAGCAATCAGCCCCAGCATTTT; CDR3 protein: CASSGGVYSNQPQHF
V gene: TRBV7-9; CDR3 length: 14; D gene: TRBD1; J gene: TRBJ1-1; clone size: .; CDR3 DNA: TGTGCCAGCAGCGCCGGACAGGGGGCGACTGAAGCTTTCTTT; CDR3 protein: CASSAGQGATEAFF
V gene: TRBV7-9; CDR3 length: 12; D gene: .; J gene: TRBJ2-3; clone size: .; CDR3 DNA: TGTGCCAGCAGCTTAGTCGGTAATACGCAGTATTTT; CDR3 protein: CASSLVGNTQYF
V gene: TRBV4-3; CDR3 length: 15; D gene: TRBD1; J gene: TRBJ1-6; clone size: once; CDR3 DNA: TGCGCCAGCAGCCAAGATGACAGGGAGAATTCACCCCTCCACTTT; CDR3 protein: CASSQDDRENSPLHF
V gene: TRBV5-6; CDR3 length: 14; D gene: TRBD1; J gene: TRBJ1-2; clone size: .; CDR3 DNA: TGTGCCAGCAGCTTCTTTGACAGGGGAGATGGCTACACCTTC; CDR3 protein: CASSFFDRGDGYTF
V gene: TRBV19; CDR3 length: 15; D gene: .; J gene: TRBJ1-4; clone size: .; CDR3 DNA: TGTGCCAGTAGTAAAGACAGTGCAACTAATGAAAAACTGTTTTTT; CDR3 protein: CASSKDSATNEKLFF
V gene: TRBV14; CDR3 length: 15; D gene: .; J gene: TRBJ1-1; clone size: .; CDR3 DNA: TGTGCCAGCAGCCAAGACTGGGGACTGAACACTGAAGCTTTCTTT; CDR3 protein: CASSQDWGLNTEAFF
V gene: TRBV19; CDR3 length: 12; D gene: .; J gene: TRBJ2-7; clone size: .; CDR3 DNA: TGTGCCAGTAGTAAACAGGGATACGAGCAGTACTTC; CDR3 protein: CASSKQGYEQYF
V gene: TRBV7-8; CDR3 length: 16; D gene: .; J gene: TRBJ2-7; clone size: .; CDR3 DNA: TGTGCCAGCAGCCCCAGCCGACAGCGCCAAACCTACGAGCAGTACTTC; CDR3 protein: CASSPSRQRQTYEQYF
V gene: TRBV18; CDR3 length: 14; D gene: TRBD1; J gene: TRBJ2-7; clone size: .; CDR3 DNA: TGTGCCAGCTCACCGACAGGGTTCCCCTACGAGCAGTACTTC; CDR3 protein: CASSPTGFPYEQYF
V gene: TRBV12-3/TRBV12-4; CDR3 length: 12; D gene: .; J gene: TRBJ2-7; clone size: few; CDR3 DNA: TGTGCCAGCAGTTCAGGGGCCCCCGAGCAGTACTTC; CDR3 protein: CASSSGAPEQYF
V gene: TRBV6-2/TRBV6-3; CDR3 length: 13; D gene: .; J gene: TRBJ1-2; clone size: .; CDR3 DNA: TGTGCCAGCAGTTACATCGGCATCTATGGCTACACCTTC; CDR3 protein: CASSYIGIYGYTF
V gene: TRBV28; CDR3 length: 13; D gene: .; J gene: TRBJ2-7; clone size: .; CDR3 DNA: TGTGCCAGCAGTTTAGGAGGATCGGGGGAGCAGTACTTC; CDR3 protein: CASSLGGSGEQYF
V gene: TRBV4-3; CDR3 length: 14; D gene: .; J gene: TRBJ1-5; clone size: .; CDR3 DNA: TGCGCCAGCAGCCCCGAGATAACGGGTCAGCCCCAGCATTTT; CDR3 protein: CASSPEITGQPQHF
V gene: TRBV4-3; CDR3 length: 15; D gene: .; J gene: TRBJ1-1; clone size: once; CDR3 DNA: TGCGCCAGCAGCCATAACAGGGATAAGAACACTGAAGCTTTCTTT; CDR3 protein: CASSHNRDKNTEAFF
V gene: TRBV27; CDR3 length: 16; D gene: .; J gene: TRBJ2-1; clone size: .; CDR3 DNA: TGTGCCAGCAGTTTAGTGCGGCCTCGACTATACAATGAGCAGTTCTTC; CDR3 protein: CASSLVRPRLYNEQFF
V gene: TRBV5-4; CDR3 length: 15; D gene: .; J gene: TRBJ2-5; clone size: .; CDR3 DNA: TGTGCCAGCAGCTTTCGCCGAGAAATCCAAGAGACCCAGTACTTC; CDR3 protein: CASSFRREIQETQYF
V gene: TRBV12-3/TRBV12-4; CDR3 length: 13; D gene: TRBD2; J gene: TRBJ2-7; clone size: .; CDR3 DNA: TGTGCCAGCAGCGGGACTAGCTCCTACGAGCAGTACTTC; CDR3 protein: CASSGTSSYEQYF
V gene: TRBV7-8; CDR3 length: 17; D gene: TRBD1; J gene: TRBJ1-1; clone size: .; CDR3 DNA: TGTGCCAGCAGCTTAGAGGGGACAGGGGGCAGGGATACTGAAGCTTTCTTT; CDR3 protein: CASSLEGTGGRDTEAFF
V gene: TRBV19; CDR3 length: 17; D gene: .; J gene: TRBJ1-2; clone size: .; CDR3 DNA: TGTGCCAGTAGTATAGCGGGTTCTGGGGGCTCCATCTATGGCTACACCTTC; CDR3 protein: CASSIAGSGGSIYGYTF
V gene: TRBV9; CDR3 length: 15; D gene: TRBD1; J gene: TRBJ1-3; clone size: .; CDR3 DNA: TGTGCCAGCAGCGGCACCGGGACAGGGGGGTACACCATATATTTT; CDR3 protein: CASSGTGTGGYTIYF
V gene: TRBV4-3; CDR3 length: 15; D gene: .; J gene: TRBJ1-6; clone size: .; CDR3 DNA: TGCGCCAGCAGCCCGGACAGCTCCTATAATTCACCCCTCCACTTT; CDR3 protein: CASSPDSSYNSPLHF
V gene: TRBV6-5; CDR3 length: 15; D gene: .; J gene: TRBJ2-7; clone size: .; CDR3 DNA: TGTGCCAGCAGTTACTCAGGTAGAGGGGTCTACGAGCAGTACTTC; CDR3 protein: CASSYSGRGVYEQYF
V gene: TRBV11-2; CDR3 length: 13; D gene: .; J gene: TRBJ1-1; clone size: .; CDR3 DNA: TGTGCCAGCAGCTTAGACGTTGTGGCTCTAGCTTTCTTT; CDR3 protein: CASSLDVVALAFF
V gene: TRBV5-1; CDR3 length: 15; D gene: TRBD2; J gene: TRBJ2-7; clone size: .; CDR3 DNA: TGCGCCAGCAGCTTTACCACTAGCGGGGGCTACGAGCAGTACTTC; CDR3 protein: CASSFTTSGGYEQYF
V gene: TRBV5-1; CDR3 length: 13; D gene: TRBD1; J gene: TRBJ1-2; clone size: .; CDR3 DNA: TGCGCCAGCAGCGATGTAGGACAGGGAGGCTACACCTTC; CDR3 protein: CASSDVGQGGYTF
V gene: TRBV2; CDR3 length: 15; D gene: .; J gene: TRBJ2-6; clone size: once; CDR3 DNA: TGTGCCAGCAGTGAAGCATCCTCTGGGGCCAACGTCCTGACTTTC; CDR3 protein: CASSEASSGANVLTF
V gene: TRBV5-1; CDR3 length: 12; D gene: .; J gene: TRBJ2-7; clone size: .; CDR3 DNA: TGCGCCAGCAGCCTGGACGGGGGCGAGCAGTACTTC; CDR3 protein: CASSLDGGEQYF
V gene: TRBV4-1; CDR3 length: 14; D gene: .; J gene: TRBJ1-2; clone size: .; CDR3 DNA: TGCGCCAGCAGCCAAGTCCCAGGGCCGGATGGCTACACCTTC; CDR3 protein: CASSQVPGPDGYTF
V gene: TRBV6-6; CDR3 length: 14; D gene: .; J gene: TRBJ1-1; clone size: .; CDR3 DNA: TGTGCCAGCAGGCCGGGGGGCTCGAGTACTGAAGCTTTCTTT; CDR3 protein: CASRPGGSSTEAFF
V gene: TRBV29-1; CDR3 length: 13; D gene: .; J gene: TRBJ2-1; clone size: .; CDR3 DNA: TGCAGCGTTGAAGGGGACACTGCCCATGAGCAGTTCTTC; CDR3 protein: CSVEGDTAHEQFF
V gene: TRBV7-9; CDR3 length: 16; D gene: TRBD1; J gene: TRBJ2-5; clone size: few; CDR3 DNA: TGTGCCAGCAGCAAACACATGGGACAGGGGGCTGAGACCCAGTACTTC; CDR3 protein: CASSKHMGQGAETQYF
V gene: TRBV5-8; CDR3 length: 12; D gene: TRBD1; J gene: TRBJ1-5; clone size: .; CDR3 DNA: TGTGCCAGCAGCCAGGGGGCTCAGCCCCAGCATTTT; CDR3 protein: CASSQGAQPQHF
V gene: TRBV4-1; CDR3 length: 17; D gene: .; J gene: TRBJ2-2; clone size: few; CDR3 DNA: TGCGCCAGCAGCCAAGAGAAAGGGGGAACGAACACCGGGGAGCTGTTTTTT; CDR3 protein: CASSQEKGGTNTGELFF
V gene: TRBV18; CDR3 length: 14; D gene: .; J gene: TRBJ1-5; clone size: few; CDR3 DNA: TGTGCCAGCTCACCACTGGGCGGCAGTCAGCCCCAGCATTTT; CDR3 protein: CASSPLGGSQPQHF
V gene: TRBV13; CDR3 length: 14; D gene: TRBD1; J gene: TRBJ2-7; clone size: .; CDR3 DNA: TGTGCCAGCAGCCCCAGGACAGGGTCCTACGAGCAGTACTTC; CDR3 protein: CASSPRTGSYEQYF
V gene: TRBV6-5; CDR3 length: 14; D gene: .; J gene: TRBJ1-1; clone size: .; CDR3 DNA: TGTGCCAGCAGTTACGGGGGTTTGGGCACTGAAGCTTTCTTT; CDR3 protein: CASSYGGLGTEAFF
V gene: TRBV20-1; CDR3 length: 15; D gene: .; J gene: TRBJ1-1; clone size: .; CDR3 DNA: TGCAGTGCTAGTGTCACCATTCGGCCAAATACTGAAGCTTTCTTT; CDR3 protein: CSASVTIRPNTEAFF
V gene: TRBV15; CDR3 length: 15; D gene: .; J gene: TRBJ1-5; clone size: .; CDR3 DNA: TGTGCCACCAGCAGAGATACGACTAGCAATCAGCCCCAGCATTTT; CDR3 protein: CATSRDTTSNQPQHF
V gene: TRBV2; CDR3 length: 15; D gene: TRBD1; J gene: TRBJ1-2; clone size: once; CDR3 DNA: TGTGCCAGCAGTGCCCGGACAGGGCGTGACTATGGCTACACCTTC; CDR3 protein: CASSARTGRDYGYTF